This TCR beta chain emerged from a study of CD8 T cells in ankylosing spondylitis. The TCR beta libraries were generated through quantitative 5'-RACE incorporating molecular barcodes. One entry per CDR3 protein, called by TCRdb with MiXCR from the 5' RACE reads. This table holds roughly 700,000 distinct CDR3 sequences, over 15% found once. Study-wide results and limits: Ankylosing spondylitis blood seemed to carry a telltale TCR beta motif made of roughly eight highly homologous variants. As for the disease-linked clones, they showed a CD8+ phenotype and occurred at relatively low frequencies in peripheral blood. Matched ankylosing spondylitis synovial fluid reportedly contained a significantly enriched population of disease-linked clones.

V shed 11 bases, J shed 2 bases, and the junction held 7 bases outside the gene matches. The germline V gene encodes CDR1 SNHLY and CDR2 FYNNEI. The CDR3 runs 13 residues. As to this clonotype: The antigen is unknown.

V usage is TRBV2 and J usage is TRBJ1-1; 8 bases agree with TRBD1. The sample comprised blood, either unsorted or a sorted T cell fraction (not recorded which). The source is a male donor with ankylosing spondylitis. CDR3 DNA sequence: TGTGCCGGCATCGACAGGGGTAACACTGAAGCTTTCTTT. The encoded protein is CAGIDRGNTEAFF.